This TCR beta chain was observed in a study of post-analysis software for immune sequencing data. Study background: The courses of disease that were included comprised relapsing-remitting, secondary progressive and progressive-relapsing multiple sclerosis.

Unique molecular identifiers were present in the TCR beta cDNA libraries. Roughly 470,000 cDNA molecules came from roughly 0.93 to 9.6 million T cells. TCRdb reprocessed the PCR reads via MiXCR and lists one record per CDR3 protein. The table includes 820,000 or so distinct CDR3 sequences, around 50% detected once. Turning to this clonotype: What it binds is not known.

General study points: Controls' normalized Chao1 diversity significantly exceeded that of multiple sclerosis patients. When patients were compared with controls, four or five TRBV segments were more frequent, TRBV5-6, TRBV5-1 and TRBV20-1 among them. Analysis by F measure revealed that same-batch samples clustered strongly together.

Germline assignment: CDR1 SQVTM and CDR2 ANQGSEA. The CDR3 extends over 12 amino acids. V shed 4 bases and J shed 4 bases, with 11 bases lying between them. V gene TRBV29-1 combines with J gene TRBJ2-7; D is unclear. The sample taken for sequencing was blood. This TCR was recovered from a girl aged 10-17 years with multiple sclerosis. CDR3 in DNA: TGCAGCGTTGTCAACATCTGTTACGAGCAGTACTTC. Translated: CSVVNICYEQYF.